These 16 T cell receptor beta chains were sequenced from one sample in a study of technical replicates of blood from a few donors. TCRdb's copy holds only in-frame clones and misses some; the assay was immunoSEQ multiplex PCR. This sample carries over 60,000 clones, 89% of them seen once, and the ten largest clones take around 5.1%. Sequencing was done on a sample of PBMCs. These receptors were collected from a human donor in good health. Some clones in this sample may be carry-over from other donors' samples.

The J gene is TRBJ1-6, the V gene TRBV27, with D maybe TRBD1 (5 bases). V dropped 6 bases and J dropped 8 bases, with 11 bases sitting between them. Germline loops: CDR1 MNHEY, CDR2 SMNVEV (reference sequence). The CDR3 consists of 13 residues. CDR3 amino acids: CASRRPGHSPLHF. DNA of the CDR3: TGTGCCAGCAGGAGGCCAGGGCATTCACCCCTCCACTTT.

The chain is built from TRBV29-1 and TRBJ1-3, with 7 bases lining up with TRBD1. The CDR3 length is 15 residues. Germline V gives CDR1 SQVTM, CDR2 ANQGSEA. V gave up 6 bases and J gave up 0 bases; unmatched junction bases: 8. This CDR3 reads CSVSGTANSGNTIYF. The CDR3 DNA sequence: TGCAGCGTCTCCGGGACAGCGAACTCTGGAAACACCATATATTTT.

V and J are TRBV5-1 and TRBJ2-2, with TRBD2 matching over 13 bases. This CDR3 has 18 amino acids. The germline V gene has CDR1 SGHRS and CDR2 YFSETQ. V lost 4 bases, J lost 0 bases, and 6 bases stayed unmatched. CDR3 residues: CASSPGLAGPSNTGELFF. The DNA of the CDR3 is TGCGCCAGCAGCCCGGGACTAGCGGGGCCATCGAACACCGGGGAGCTGTTTTTT.

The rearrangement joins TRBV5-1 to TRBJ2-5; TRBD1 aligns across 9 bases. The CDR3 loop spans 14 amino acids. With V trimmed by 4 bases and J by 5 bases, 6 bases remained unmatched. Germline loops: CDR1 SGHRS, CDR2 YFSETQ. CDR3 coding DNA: TGCGCCAGCAGCGCGGGACAGGGCGAGGAGACCCAGTACTTC. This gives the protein CASSAGQGEETQYF.

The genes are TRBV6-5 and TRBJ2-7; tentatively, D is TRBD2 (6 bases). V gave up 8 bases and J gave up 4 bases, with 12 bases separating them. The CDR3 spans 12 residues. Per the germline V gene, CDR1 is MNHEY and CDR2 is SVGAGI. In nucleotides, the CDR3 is TGTGCCAGCCTTGGCCGGGGGTACGAGCAGTACTTC. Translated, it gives CASLGRGYEQYF.

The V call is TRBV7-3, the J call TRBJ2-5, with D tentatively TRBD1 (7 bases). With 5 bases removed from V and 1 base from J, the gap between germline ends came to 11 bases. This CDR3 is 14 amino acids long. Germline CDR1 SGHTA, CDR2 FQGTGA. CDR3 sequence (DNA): TGTGCCAGCAGCCCCCAGGGGGGCCAAGAGACCCAGTACTTC. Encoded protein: CASSPQGGQETQYF.

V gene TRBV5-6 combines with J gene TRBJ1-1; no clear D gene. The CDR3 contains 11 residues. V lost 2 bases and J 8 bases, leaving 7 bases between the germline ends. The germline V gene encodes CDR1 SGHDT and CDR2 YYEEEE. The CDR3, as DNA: TGTGCCAGCAGCTTACATTTAGAAGCTTTCTTT. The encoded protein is CASSLHLEAFF.

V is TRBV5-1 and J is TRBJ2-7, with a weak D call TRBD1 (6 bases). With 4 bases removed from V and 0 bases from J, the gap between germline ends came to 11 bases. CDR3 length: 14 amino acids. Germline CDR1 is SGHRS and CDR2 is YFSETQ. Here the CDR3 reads CASSRDIDSYEQYF. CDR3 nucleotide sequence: TGCGCCAGCAGCAGGGACATAGACTCCTACGAGCAGTACTTC.

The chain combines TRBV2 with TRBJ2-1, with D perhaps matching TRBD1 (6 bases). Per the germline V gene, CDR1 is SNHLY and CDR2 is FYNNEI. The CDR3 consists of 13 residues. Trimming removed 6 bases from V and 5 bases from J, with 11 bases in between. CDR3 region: CASSVGTNNEQFF. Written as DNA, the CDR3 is TGTGCCAGCAGCGTCGGGACAAACAATGAGCAGTTCTTC.

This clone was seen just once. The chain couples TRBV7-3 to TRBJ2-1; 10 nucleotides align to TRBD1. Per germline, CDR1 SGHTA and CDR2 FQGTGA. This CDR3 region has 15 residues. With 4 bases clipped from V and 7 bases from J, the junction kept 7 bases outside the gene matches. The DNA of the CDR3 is TGTGCCAGCAGCTATCGAGACAGGGGGCAGAATGAGCAGTTCTTC. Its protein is CASSYRDRGQNEQFF.

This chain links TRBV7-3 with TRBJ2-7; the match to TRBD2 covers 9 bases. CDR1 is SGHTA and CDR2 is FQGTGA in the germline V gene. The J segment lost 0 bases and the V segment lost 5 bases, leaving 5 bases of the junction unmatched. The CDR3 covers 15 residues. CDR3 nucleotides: TGTGCCAGCAGCGCAAGCGGGGGGCGCTCCTACGAGCAGTACTTC. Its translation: CASSASGGRSYEQYF. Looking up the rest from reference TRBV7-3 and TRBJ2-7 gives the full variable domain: GAGVSQTPSNKVTEKGKYVELRCDPISGHTALYWYRQSLGQGPEFLIYFQGTGAADDSGLPNDRFFAVRPEGSVSTLKIQRTERGDSAVYLCASSASGGRSYEQYFGPGTRLTVT.

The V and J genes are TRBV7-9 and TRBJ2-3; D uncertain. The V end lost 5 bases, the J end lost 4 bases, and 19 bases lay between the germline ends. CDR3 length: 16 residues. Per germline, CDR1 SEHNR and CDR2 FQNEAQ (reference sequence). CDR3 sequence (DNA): TGTGCCAGCAGCCCCGGTCTGAATGAATACTCAGATACGCAGTATTTT. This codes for CASSPGLNEYSDTQYF.

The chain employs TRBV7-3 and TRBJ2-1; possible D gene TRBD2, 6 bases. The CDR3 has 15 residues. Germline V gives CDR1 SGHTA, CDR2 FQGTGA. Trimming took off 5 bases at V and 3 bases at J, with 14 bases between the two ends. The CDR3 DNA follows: TGTGCCAGCAGCCTGTCACTAGCCAACTACAATGAGCAGTTCTTC. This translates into CASSLSLANYNEQFF.

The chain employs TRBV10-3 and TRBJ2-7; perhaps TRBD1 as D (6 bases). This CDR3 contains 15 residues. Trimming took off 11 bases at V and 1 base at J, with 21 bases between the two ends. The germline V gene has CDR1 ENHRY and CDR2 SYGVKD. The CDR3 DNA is TGTGCCGCAAGCTGGGACAAAACCCCGTCCTACGAGCAGTACTTC. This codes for CAASWDKTPSYEQYF.

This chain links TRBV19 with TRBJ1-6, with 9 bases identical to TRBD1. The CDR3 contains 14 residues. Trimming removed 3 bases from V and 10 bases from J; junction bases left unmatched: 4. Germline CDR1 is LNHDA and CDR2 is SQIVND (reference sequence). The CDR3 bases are TGTGCCAGTAGTATCGGACAGGGGTACTCACCCCTCCACTTT. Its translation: CASSIGQGYSPLHF.

The CDR3 spells CASSLQQSSYNEQFF. CDR3 sequence (DNA): TGTGCCAGCAGCTTACAACAGAGCTCCTACAATGAGCAGTTCTTC. The rearrangement uses TRBV7-2 and TRBJ2-1; D call uncertain. Germline V gene data show CDR1 as SGHTA and CDR2 as FQGNSA. CDR3 length: 15 residues. The ends were cut back, 2 bases at V and 0 bases at J, with 8 bases in the middle.